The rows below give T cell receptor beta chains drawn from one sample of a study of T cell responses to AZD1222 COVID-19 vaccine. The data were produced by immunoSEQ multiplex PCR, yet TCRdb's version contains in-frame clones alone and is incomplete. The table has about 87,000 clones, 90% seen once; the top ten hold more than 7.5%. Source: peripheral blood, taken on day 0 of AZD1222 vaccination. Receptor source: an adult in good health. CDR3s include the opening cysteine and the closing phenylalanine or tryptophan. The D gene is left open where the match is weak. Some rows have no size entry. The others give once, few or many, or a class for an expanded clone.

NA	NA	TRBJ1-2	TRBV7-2	CASSYQAVRYGYTF	TGTGCCAGCAGCTACCAGGCGGTTAGGTATGGCTACACCTTC
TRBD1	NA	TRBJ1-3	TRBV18	CASSPGQVLSGNTIYF	TGTGCCAGCTCCCCCGGACAGGTTCTCTCTGGAAACACCATATATTTT
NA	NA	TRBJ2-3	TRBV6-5	CASSFGREADTQYF	TGTGCCAGCAGTTTTGGGCGCGAAGCAGATACGCAGTATTTT
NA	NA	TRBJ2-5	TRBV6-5	CASTGQQPETQYF	TGTGCCAGCACAGGACAACAGCCAGAGACCCAGTACTTC
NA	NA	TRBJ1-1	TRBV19	CASSETGWNDEAFF	TGTGCCAGTTCAGAGACAGGATGGAACGATGAAGCTTTCTTT
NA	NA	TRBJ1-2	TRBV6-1	CASSEEGRGLSYTF	TGTGCCAGCAGTGAAGAGGGCAGGGGTCTGAGCTACACCTTC
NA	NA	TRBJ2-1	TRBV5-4	CASSRGQVYNEQFF	TGTGCCAGCAGCCGGGGGCAGGTCTACAATGAGCAGTTCTTC
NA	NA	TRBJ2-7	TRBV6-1	CASSDSGRDYEQYF	TGTGCCAGCAGTGATAGTGGACGAGACTACGAGCAGTACTTC
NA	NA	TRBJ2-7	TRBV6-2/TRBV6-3	CASSSPAEDGSYEQYF	TGTGCCAGCAGTTCCCCCGCGGAGGACGGATCCTACGAGCAGTACTTC
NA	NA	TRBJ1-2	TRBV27	CASSPRGSNYGYTF	TGTGCCAGCAGCCCCCGCGGGAGCAACTATGGCTACACCTTC
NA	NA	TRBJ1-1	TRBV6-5	CASSYGGAPTEAFF	TGTGCCAGCAGTTACGGGGGGGCGCCCACTGAAGCTTTCTTT
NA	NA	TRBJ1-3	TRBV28	CASREGTGSNTIYF	TGTGCCAGCCGAGAGGGAACAGGGAGTAACACCATATATTTT
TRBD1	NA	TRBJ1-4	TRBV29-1	CSVEDDRAVGKLFF	TGCAGCGTTGAAGATGACAGGGCGGTAGGAAAACTGTTTTTT
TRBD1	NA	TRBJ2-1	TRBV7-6	CASSFLTGDSYNEQFF	TGTGCCAGCAGCTTTTTGACAGGGGACTCCTACAATGAGCAGTTCTTC
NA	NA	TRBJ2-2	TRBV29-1	CSVRPSSGELFF	TGCAGCGTTAGGCCGTCGTCCGGGGAGCTGTTTTTT
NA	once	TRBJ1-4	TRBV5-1	CASSYGHTVDELFF	TGCGCCAGCAGCTACGGACATACCGTTGATGAACTGTTTTTT
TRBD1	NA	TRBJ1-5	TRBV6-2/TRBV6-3	CASSSITGGWNQPQHF	TGTGCCAGCAGTTCAATAACAGGGGGCTGGAATCAGCCCCAGCATTTT
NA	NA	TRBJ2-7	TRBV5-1	CASSWSDGSYEQYF	TGCGCCAGCAGCTGGTCGGACGGATCCTACGAGCAGTACTTC
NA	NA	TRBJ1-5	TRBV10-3	CAISAGTGNQPQHF	TGTGCCATCAGCGCCGGGACGGGCAATCAGCCCCAGCATTTT
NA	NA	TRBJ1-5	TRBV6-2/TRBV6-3	CASSKRGGQRNQPQHF	TGTGCCAGCAGTAAGAGGGGAGGACAGAGGAATCAGCCCCAGCATTTT
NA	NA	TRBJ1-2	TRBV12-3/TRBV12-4	CASSFGVSYGYTF	TGTGCCAGCAGTTTCGGGGTAAGCTATGGCTACACCTTC
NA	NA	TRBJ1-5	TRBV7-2	CASSSAGLRANQPQHF	TGTGCCAGCAGCTCTGCAGGTCTCCGGGCCAATCAGCCCCAGCATTTT
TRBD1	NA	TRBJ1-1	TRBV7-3	CASSQQGAEAFF	TGTGCCAGCAGCCAACAGGGGGCCGAAGCTTTCTTT
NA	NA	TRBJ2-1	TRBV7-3	CASSLRLSSYNEQFF	TGTGCCAGCAGCTTAAGGTTGAGCTCCTACAATGAGCAGTTCTTC
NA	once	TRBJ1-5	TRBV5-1	CASSSPPRQGPPTNQPQHF	TGCGCCAGCAGCTCCCCCCCCCGGCAGGGGCCACCTACTAATCAGCCCCAGCATTTT
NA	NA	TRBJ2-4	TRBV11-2	CASGADPLVYGNIQYF	TGTGCCAGCGGCGCGGACCCTCTAGTGTATGGAAACATTCAGTACTTC
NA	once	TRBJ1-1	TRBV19	CASSTTGLVAEAFF	TGTGCCAGTAGTACCACAGGGTTGGTCGCTGAAGCTTTCTTT
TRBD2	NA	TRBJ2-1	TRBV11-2	CASSSRTSGRNEQFF	TGTGCCAGCAGCTCCCGGACTAGCGGCCGCAATGAGCAGTTCTTC
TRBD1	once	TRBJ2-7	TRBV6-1	CASSEGTGQIYEQYF	TGTGCCAGCAGTGAGGGGACAGGGCAAATTTACGAGCAGTACTTC
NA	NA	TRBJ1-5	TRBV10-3	CAISESWEDLSNQPQHF	TGTGCCATCAGTGAGTCTTGGGAGGACCTAAGCAATCAGCCCCAGCATTTT
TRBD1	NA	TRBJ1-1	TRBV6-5	CASIPLMTGGAFF	TGTGCCAGCATCCCCCTCATGACAGGGGGAGCTTTCTTT
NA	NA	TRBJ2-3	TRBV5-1	CASSFARAGTDTQYF	TGCGCCAGCAGCTTTGCCAGGGCGGGCACAGATACGCAGTATTTT
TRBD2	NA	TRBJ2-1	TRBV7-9	CASSPGTSGGRNYNEQFF	TGTGCCAGCAGCCCGGGGACTAGCGGGGGGAGGAATTACAATGAGCAGTTCTTC
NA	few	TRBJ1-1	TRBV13	CASSLLSGNTEAFF	TGTGCCAGCAGCTTATTGTCCGGGAACACTGAAGCTTTCTTT
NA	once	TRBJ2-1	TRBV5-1	CASSPTQGNWEQFF	TGCGCCAGCAGCCCGACACAGGGAAATTGGGAGCAGTTCTTC
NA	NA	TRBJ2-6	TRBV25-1	CASGSGTGPSGANVLTF	TGTGCCAGCGGATCCGGGACGGGCCCCTCTGGGGCCAACGTCCTGACTTTC
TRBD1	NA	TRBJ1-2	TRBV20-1	CSASTGGAGSEGYTF	TGCAGTGCTAGTACAGGGGGCGCGGGTTCGGAAGGCTACACCTTC
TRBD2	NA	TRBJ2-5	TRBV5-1	CASSLGTSGQETQYF	TGCGCCAGCAGCTTGGGGACTAGCGGGCAAGAGACCCAGTACTTC
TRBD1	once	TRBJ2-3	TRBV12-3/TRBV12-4	CASLQGARPNQYF	TGTGCCAGCCTCCAGGGGGCGCGGCCCAATCAGTATTTT
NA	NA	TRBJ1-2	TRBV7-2	CASSFYGPEDGYTF	TGTGCCAGCAGCTTTTACGGGCCCGAGGATGGCTACACCTTC
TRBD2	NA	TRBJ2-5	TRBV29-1	CSVKVGGGIQETQYF	TGCAGCGTGAAAGTTGGGGGGGGAATCCAAGAGACCCAGTACTTC
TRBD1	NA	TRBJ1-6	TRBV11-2	CASSRVGNRGLLNSPLHF	TGTGCCAGCAGCCGCGTCGGGAACAGGGGACTATTGAATTCACCCCTCCACTTT
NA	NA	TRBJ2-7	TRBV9	CASSPNGYEQYF	TGTGCCAGCAGCCCCAATGGCTACGAGCAGTACTTC